The clone carrying this T cell receptor (beta chain) has a count of ten or more. The antigen is unknown. V dropped 5 bases and J dropped 0 bases, with 7 bases sitting between them. Germline V gene data show CDR1 as MNHNS and CDR2 as SASEGT. This CDR3 comprises 14 residues. The record originates from a study of T cells in Graves' hyperthyroidism and ophthalmopathy. The study, taken as a whole, reports: Blood also held most thyroid clonotypes expanded beyond 0.001.

Uncontrolled infection, other autoimmune disease, pregnancy or lactation led to exclusion. Each diagnosis was grounded in clinical symptoms, serum thyroxine and TRAb, thyroid ultrasound, and orbital computed tomography. Cells are PBMCs isolated from 10 ml of fresh blood. TCR beta CDR3 regions were amplified from RNA. Initially, a first-round RT-PCR of the TCR CDR3 employed the HTBI primer set. From the multiplex PCR reads, TCRdb called clonotypes with MiXCR, one entry per CDR3 protein. Found here are 500,000 to 650,000 distinct CDR3 sequences, roughly 15% of them singletons; the top ten hold around 13%.

This clonotype originated in a woman between 45 and 60 years old with Graves' ophthalmopathy. Sequencing used blood. The chain has TRBV6-1 and TRBJ1-4; D is uncertain. CDR3 sequence: CASSIRTTNEKLFF. The CDR3 DNA sequence: TGTGCCAGCAGTATTAGAACAACTAATGAAAAACTGTTTTTT.